The following is a T cell receptor (beta chain) sequence with its context. These data come from a study of T cell changes during pregnancy in multiple sclerosis. Trimming took off 1 base at V and 5 bases at J, with 8 bases between the two ends. The germline V gene has CDR1 SGHDN and CDR2 FVKESK. CDR3 length: 13 residues. Some clones are missing from TCRdb's copy, which holds only in-frame ones; the method was immunoSEQ multiplex PCR. The sample has tens of thousands of clones; approximately 90% are singletons. V usage is TRBV14 and J usage is TRBJ1-2, with no clear D. Sequenced here: CD4+ T cells from peripheral blood mononuclear cells, sampled after pregnancy. This TCR was sampled from a female donor with multiple sclerosis, enrolled in a pregnancy study. CDR3 sequence (DNA): TGTGCCAGCAGCCAAGGGACTGCTTATGGCTACACCTTC. This codes for CASSQGTAYGYTF.